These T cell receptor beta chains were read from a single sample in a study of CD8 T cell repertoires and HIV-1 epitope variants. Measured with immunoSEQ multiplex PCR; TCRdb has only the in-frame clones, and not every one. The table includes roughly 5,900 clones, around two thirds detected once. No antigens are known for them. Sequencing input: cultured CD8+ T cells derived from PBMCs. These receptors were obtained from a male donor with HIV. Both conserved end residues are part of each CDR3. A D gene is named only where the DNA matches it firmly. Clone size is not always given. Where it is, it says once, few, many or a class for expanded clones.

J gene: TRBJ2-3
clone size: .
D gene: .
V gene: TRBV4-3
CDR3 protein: CASSQDRGYTDTQYF
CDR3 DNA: TGCGCCAGCAGCCAAGATAGGGGCTACACAGATACGCAGTATTTT

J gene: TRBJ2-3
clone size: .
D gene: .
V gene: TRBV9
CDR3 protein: CASTLINPGAYF
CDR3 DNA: TGTGCCAGCACCCTAATTAACCCAGGGGCGTATTTT

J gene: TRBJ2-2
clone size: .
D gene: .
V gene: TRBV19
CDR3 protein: CASSIDLRGNTGELFF
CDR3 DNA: TGTGCCAGTAGTATAGATCTTCGTGGGAACACCGGGGAGCTGTTTTTT

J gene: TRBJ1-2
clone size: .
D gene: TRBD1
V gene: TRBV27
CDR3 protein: CASRRGQGAFYGYTF
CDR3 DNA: TGTGCCAGCAGAAGGGGACAGGGGGCGTTCTATGGCTACACCTTC

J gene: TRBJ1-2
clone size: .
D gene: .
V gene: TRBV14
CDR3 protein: CASSPMETTNYGYTF
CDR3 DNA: TGTGCCAGCAGCCCCATGGAGACCACGAACTATGGCTACACCTTC

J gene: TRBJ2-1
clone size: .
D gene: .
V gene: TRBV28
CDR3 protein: CASSFSQGNEQFF
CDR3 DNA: TGTGCCAGCAGTTTTTCACAAGGCAATGAGCAGTTCTTC

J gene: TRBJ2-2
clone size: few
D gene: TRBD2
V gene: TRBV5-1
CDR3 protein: CASSLIAGGSTGELFF
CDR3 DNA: TGCGCCAGCAGCTTAATAGCGGGAGGGTCCACCGGGGAGCTGTTTTTT

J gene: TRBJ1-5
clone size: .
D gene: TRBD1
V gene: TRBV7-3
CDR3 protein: CASSPTGGNQPQHF
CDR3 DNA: TGTGCCAGCAGCCCCACAGGGGGCAATCAGCCCCAGCATTTT

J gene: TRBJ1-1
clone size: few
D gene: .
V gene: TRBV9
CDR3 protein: CASPTRNRAFF
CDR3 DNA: TGTGCCAGCCCCACGAGGAATCGAGCTTTCTTT

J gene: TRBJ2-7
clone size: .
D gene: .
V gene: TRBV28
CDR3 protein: CASKSLTSSYEQYF
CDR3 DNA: TGTGCCAGCAAGAGCTTAACGAGCTCCTACGAGCAGTACTTC

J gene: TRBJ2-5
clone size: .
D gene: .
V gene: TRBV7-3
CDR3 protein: CASSQDSQETQYF
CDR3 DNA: TGTGCCAGCAGCCAAGACAGCCAAGAGACCCAGTACTTC

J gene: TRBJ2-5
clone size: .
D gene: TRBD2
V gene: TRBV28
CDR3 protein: CASSLVVGTSGRAQETQYF
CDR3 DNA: TGTGCCAGCAGTTTAGTCGTGGGGACTAGCGGGAGGGCACAAGAGACCCAGTACTTC

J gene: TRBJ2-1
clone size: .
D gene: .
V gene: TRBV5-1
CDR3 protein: CASSLEPGPPKDEQFF
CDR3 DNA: TGCGCCAGCAGCTTGGAACCGGGCCCCCCGAAGGATGAGCAGTTCTTC

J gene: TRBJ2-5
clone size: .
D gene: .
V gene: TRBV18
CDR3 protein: CASSTIQETQYF
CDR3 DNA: TGTGCCAGCTCAACAATTCAAGAGACCCAGTACTTC

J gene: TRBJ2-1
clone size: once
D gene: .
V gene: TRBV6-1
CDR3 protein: CAWNEQFF
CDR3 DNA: TGTGCATGGAATGAGCAGTTCTTC

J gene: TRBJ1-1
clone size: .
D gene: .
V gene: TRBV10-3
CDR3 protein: CAISEGDTEAFF
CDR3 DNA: TGTGCCATCAGTGAAGGGGACACTGAAGCTTTCTTT

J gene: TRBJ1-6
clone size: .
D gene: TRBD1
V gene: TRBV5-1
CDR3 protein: CASSLAGTGGMDSPLHF
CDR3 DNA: TGCGCCAGCAGCTTGGCCGGGACAGGGGGCATGGATTCACCCCTCCACTTT

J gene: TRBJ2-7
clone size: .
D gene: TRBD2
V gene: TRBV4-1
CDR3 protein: CASSQDGLAGNYEQYF
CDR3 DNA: TGCGCCAGCAGCCAAGATGGCCTAGCGGGGAACTACGAGCAGTACTTC

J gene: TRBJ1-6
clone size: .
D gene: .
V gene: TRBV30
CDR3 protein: CAWSVRGRENSPLHF
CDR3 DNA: TGTGCCTGGAGTGTACGGGGCAGGGAAAATTCACCCCTCCACTTT

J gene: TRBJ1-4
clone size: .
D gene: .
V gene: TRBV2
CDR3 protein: CASSWTGEKLFF
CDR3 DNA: TGTGCCAGCAGTTGGACGGGTGAAAAACTGTTTTTT

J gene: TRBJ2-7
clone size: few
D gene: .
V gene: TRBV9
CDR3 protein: CASSVEGSSYEQYF
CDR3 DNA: TGTGCCAGCAGCGTAGAAGGGAGCTCCTACGAGCAGTACTTC

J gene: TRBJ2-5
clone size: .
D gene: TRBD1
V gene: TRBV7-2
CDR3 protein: CASSATGFDQETQYF
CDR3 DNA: TGTGCCAGCAGCGCGACAGGGTTCGACCAAGAGACCCAGTACTTC

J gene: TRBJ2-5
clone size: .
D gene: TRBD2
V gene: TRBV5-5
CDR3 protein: CASSLDLAGGHQETQYF
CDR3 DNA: TGTGCCAGCAGCTTGGATCTAGCGGGAGGCCACCAAGAGACCCAGTACTTC

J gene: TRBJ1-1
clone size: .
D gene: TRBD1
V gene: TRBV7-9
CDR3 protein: CASSLARTGREAFF
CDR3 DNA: TGTGCCAGCAGCTTAGCCAGGACAGGGAGGGAAGCTTTCTTT

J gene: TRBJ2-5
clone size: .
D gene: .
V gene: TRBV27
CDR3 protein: CASLGETQYF
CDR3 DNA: TGTGCCAGCTTAGGGGAGACCCAGTACTTC

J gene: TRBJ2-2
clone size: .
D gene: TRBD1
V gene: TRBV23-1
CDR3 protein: CAHGTGTVQGELFF
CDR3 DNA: TGCGCCCACGGGACAGGGACTGTCCAAGGGGAGCTGTTTTTT

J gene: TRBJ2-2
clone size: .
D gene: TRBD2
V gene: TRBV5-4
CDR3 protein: CASSLGRLAITGELFF
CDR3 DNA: TGTGCCAGCAGCTTGGGACGACTAGCTATCACCGGGGAGCTGTTTTTT

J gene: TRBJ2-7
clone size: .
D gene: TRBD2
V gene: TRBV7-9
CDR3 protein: CASSFAGAYEQYF
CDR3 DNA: TGTGCCAGCAGCTTCGCGGGGGCCTACGAGCAGTACTTC

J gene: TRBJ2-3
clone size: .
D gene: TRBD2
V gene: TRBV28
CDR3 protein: CASSSSTSGGLYLTDTQYF
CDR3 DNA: TGTGCCAGCAGTTCCTCGACTAGCGGGGGCCTCTACCTCACAGATACGCAGTATTTT

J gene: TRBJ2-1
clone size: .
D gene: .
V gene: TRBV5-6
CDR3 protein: CASSPSKGALSYNEQFF
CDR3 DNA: TGTGCCAGCAGCCCGTCGAAGGGTGCCCTCTCCTACAATGAGCAGTTCTTC

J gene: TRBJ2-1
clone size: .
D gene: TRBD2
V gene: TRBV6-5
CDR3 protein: CASSPGGGEQFF
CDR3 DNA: TGTGCCAGCAGTCCCGGGGGGGGTGAGCAGTTCTTC

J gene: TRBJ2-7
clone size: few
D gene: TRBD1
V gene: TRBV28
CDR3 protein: CASNPGQGAYEQYF
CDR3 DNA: TGTGCCAGCAATCCGGGACAGGGGGCCTACGAGCAGTACTTC

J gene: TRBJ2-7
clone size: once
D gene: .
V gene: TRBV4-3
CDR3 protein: CASSRGGLADEQYF
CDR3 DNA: TGCGCCAGCAGCCGAGGGGGGCTAGCTGACGAGCAGTACTTC

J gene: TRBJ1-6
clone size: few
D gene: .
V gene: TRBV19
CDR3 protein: CASSIVEGDSPLHF
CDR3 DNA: TGTGCCAGTAGTATAGTGGAAGGGGACTCACCCCTCCACTTT

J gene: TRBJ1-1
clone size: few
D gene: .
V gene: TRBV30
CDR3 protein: CAWSVQVNTEAFF
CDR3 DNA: TGTGCCTGGAGTGTACAGGTAAACACTGAAGCTTTCTTT

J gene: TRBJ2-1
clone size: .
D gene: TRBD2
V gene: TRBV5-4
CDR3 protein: CASSLGGGGSQRGDEQFF
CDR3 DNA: TGTGCCAGCAGCTTGGGTGGTGGCGGGAGCCAACGCGGGGATGAGCAGTTCTTC

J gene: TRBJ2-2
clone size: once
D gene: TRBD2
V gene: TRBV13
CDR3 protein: CASSLGGGLAGLTNTGELFF
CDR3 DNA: TGTGCCAGCAGCTTAGGAGGAGGACTAGCGGGACTTACCAACACCGGGGAGCTGTTTTTT

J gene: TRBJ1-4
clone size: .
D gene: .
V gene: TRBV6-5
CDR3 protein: CASSYEPGSPGEKLFF
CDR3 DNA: TGTGCCAGCAGTTACGAACCAGGGAGTCCAGGCGAAAAACTGTTTTTT

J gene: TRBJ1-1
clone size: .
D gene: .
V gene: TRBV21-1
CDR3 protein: CASSRTVTEAFF
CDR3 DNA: TGTGCCAGCAGCAGGACAGTCACTGAAGCTTTCTTT

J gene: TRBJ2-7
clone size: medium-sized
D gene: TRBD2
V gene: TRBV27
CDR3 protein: CASSLYLAGGYEQYF
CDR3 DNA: TGTGCCAGCAGTTTATACCTAGCGGGGGGCTACGAGCAGTACTTC

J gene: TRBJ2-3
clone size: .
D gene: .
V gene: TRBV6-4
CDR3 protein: CASSRQTSRTDTQYF
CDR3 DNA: TGTGCCAGCAGTAGACAGACCTCTAGGACAGATACGCAGTATTTT

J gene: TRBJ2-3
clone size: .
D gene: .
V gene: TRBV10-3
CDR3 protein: CAISTDSGTSTDTQYF
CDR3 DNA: TGTGCCATCAGTACTGACAGCGGAACTAGCACAGATACGCAGTATTTT

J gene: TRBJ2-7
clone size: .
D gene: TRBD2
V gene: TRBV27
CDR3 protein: CASSLSSGRAGYEQYF
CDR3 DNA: TGTGCCAGCAGTTTGTCTAGCGGGAGGGCCGGCTACGAGCAGTACTTC

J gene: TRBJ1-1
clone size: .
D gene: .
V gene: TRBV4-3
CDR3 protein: CASSQDQDGGGYTEAFF
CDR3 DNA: TGCGCCAGCAGCCAAGATCAAGATGGGGGGGGGTACACTGAAGCTTTCTTT

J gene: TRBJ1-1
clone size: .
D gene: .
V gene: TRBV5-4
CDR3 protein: CASSLASYTEAFF
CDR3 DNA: TGTGCCAGCAGCTTGGCGTCTTACACTGAAGCTTTCTTT